Below, 8 T cell receptor beta chains from the same sample are listed, as sequenced in a study of blood T cell repertoires in COVID-19 (dated by TCRdb to about 2020). Library construction relied on the immunoSEQ multiplex PCR assay. Not all clones reach the TCRdb copy of this immuneACCESS table, which keeps in-frame sequences only. Checked studies attribute under half of the gap to unresolved V genes and leave the rest unexplained. For this sample there are hundreds of thousands of clones; 65% to 90% appear just once. The ten largest clones represent roughly 7.2% of the sample. Sequencing input: peripheral blood. The receptors here all came from a woman aged 60-70 years with COVID-19, enrolled during active disease.

This rearrangement joins TRBV27 to TRBJ2-1; perhaps TRBD2 as D (7 bases). The CDR3 totals 16 residues. The V gene lost 5 bases and the J gene lost 8 bases, with 22 bases spanning the gap. Germline V gene sequence: CDR1 MNHEY, CDR2 SMNVEV (reference sequence). The CDR3 here is CASSVPGKGGGYEQFF. For the CDR3, the DNA is TGTGCCAGCAGTGTACCGGGCAAAGGGGGGGGATATGAGCAGTTCTTC.

The chain has TRBV2 and TRBJ2-1; 14 nucleotides align to TRBD2. Losses at the gene ends were 4 bases for V and 4 bases for J; bases not matched to a gene: 6. Germline V CDR1 and CDR2: SNHLY, FYNNEI. There are 17 residues in the CDR3. CDR3 protein: CASSAYRTSGGYNEQFF. DNA of the CDR3: TGTGCCAGCAGTGCTTACCGGACTAGCGGGGGGTACAATGAGCAGTTCTTC.

This rearrangement joins TRBV29-1 to TRBJ1-2; D remains ambiguous. The CDR3 totals 15 residues. Trimming cost V 5 bases and J 0 bases, with 16 bases left between them. Germline lookup yields CDR1 SQVTM and CDR2 ANQGSEA. CDR3 coding DNA: TGCAGCGTTAGGGAGGGAGGTTCGACTAACTATGGCTACACCTTC. Encoded protein: CSVREGGSTNYGYTF.

The chain recombines TRBV5-1 with TRBJ2-7; D might be TRBD1 (6 bases). Trimming stripped 5 bases from V and 2 bases from J, with 17 bases between. The CDR3 has 15 residues. Germline V gene sequence: CDR1 SGHRS, CDR2 YFSETQ. This chain's CDR3 is CASSKNRDRTYEQYF. The CDR3 coding sequence is TGCGCCAGCAGTAAAAACAGGGATCGAACCTACGAGCAGTACTTC.

The chain employs TRBV4-1 and TRBJ2-1; possibly TRBD2 for D (7 bases). Germline V lookup: CDR1 MGHRA, CDR2 YSYEKL. Deletions cut 1 base from V and 0 bases from J, with 19 bases between. The CDR3 has 19 amino acids. The CDR3 sequence: CASSQVLAGAKSSYNEQFF. The CDR3 DNA follows: TGCGCCAGCAGCCAAGTGCTTGCGGGGGCCAAGAGCTCCTACAATGAGCAGTTCTTC.

The chain recombines TRBV6-5 with TRBJ2-3; D not resolved. The length of the CDR3 is 13 residues. The germline gives CDR1 MNHEY, CDR2 SVGAGI. Trimming pared 2 bases from V and 1 base from J, leaving 4 bases between. The CDR3 bases are TGTGCCAGCAGTTACGGAGGCACAGATACGCAGTATTTT. This translates into CASSYGGTDTQYF.

The chain uses TRBV6-2 or TRBV6-3 and TRBJ1-5; 8 nucleotides match TRBD1. The CDR3 is made up of 14 amino acids. Per germline, CDR1 MNHEY and CDR2 SVGEGT. The trim removed 6 bases at V and 1 base at J, leaving 2 bases unmatched. The chain's CDR3 is CASSWTGSNQPQHF. DNA for the CDR3: TGTGCCAGCAGCTGGACAGGGAGCAATCAGCCCCAGCATTTT.

V is TRBV3-1 (or the pseudogene TRBV3-2) and J is TRBJ2-3, with D unresolved. The germline V gene has CDR1 LGHDT and CDR2 YNNKEL (reference sequence). CDR3 length: 16 residues. V dropped 0 bases and J dropped 0 bases, with 10 bases sitting between them. This CDR3 reads CASSQDWRYSTDTQYF. The CDR3 DNA sequence: TGTGCCAGCAGCCAAGATTGGCGGTATAGCACAGATACGCAGTATTTT.